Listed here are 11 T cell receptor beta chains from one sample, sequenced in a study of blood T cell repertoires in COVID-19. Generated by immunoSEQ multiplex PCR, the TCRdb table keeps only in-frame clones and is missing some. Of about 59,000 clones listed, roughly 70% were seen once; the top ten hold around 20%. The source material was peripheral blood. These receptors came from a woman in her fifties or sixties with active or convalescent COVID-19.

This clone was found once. This CDR3 reads CASRKTGGQETQYF. The CDR3 DNA reads as TGTGCCAGCAGGAAAACAGGGGGCCAAGAGACCCAGTACTTC. The rearrangement joins TRBV6-5 to TRBJ2-5, with 8 positions matching TRBD1. The junction had 4 bases not matched to a gene; V was cut back by 6 bases and J by 1 base. The CDR3 length is 14 residues. Per the germline V gene, CDR1 is MNHEY and CDR2 is SVGAGI.

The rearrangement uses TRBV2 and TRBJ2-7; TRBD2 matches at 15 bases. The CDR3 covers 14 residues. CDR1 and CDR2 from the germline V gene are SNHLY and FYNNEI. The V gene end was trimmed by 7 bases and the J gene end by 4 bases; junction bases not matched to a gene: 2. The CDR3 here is CASIGTSGRYEQYF. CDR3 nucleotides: TGTGCCAGCATCGGGACTAGCGGGAGGTACGAGCAGTACTTC.

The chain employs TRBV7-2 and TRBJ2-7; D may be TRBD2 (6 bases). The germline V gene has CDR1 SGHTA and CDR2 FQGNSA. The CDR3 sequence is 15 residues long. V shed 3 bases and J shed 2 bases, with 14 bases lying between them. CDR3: CASSLAAGGAYEQYF. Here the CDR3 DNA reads TGTGCCAGCAGCTTGGCAGCGGGTGGAGCCTACGAGCAGTACTTC.

The CDR3 sequence is CASKLAGANEQFF. The CDR3 bases are TGTGCCAGCAAGCTAGCGGGAGCCAATGAGCAGTTCTTC. The chain couples TRBV6-5 to TRBJ2-1; 10 bases agree with TRBD2. CDR3 length equals 13 residues. The germline V gene encodes CDR1 MNHEY and CDR2 SVGAGI. The ends lost 7 bases at V and 6 bases at J; junction bases unmatched: 3.

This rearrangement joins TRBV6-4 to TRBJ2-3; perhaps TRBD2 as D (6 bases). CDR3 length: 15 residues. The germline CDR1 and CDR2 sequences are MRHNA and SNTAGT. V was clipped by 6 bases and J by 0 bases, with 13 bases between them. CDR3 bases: TGTGCCAGCAGCCCCGGGACTTCGAGCACAGATACGCAGTATTTT. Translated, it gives CASSPGTSSTDTQYF.

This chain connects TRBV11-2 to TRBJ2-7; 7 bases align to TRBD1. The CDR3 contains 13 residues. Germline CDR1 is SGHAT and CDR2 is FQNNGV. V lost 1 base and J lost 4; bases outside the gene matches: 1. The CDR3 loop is CASSLGGQYEQYF. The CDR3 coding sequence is TGTGCCAGCAGCTTAGGGGGACAGTACGAGCAGTACTTC. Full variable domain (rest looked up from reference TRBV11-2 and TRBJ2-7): EAGVAQSPRYKIIEKRQSVAFWCNPISGHATLYWYQQILGQGPKLLIQFQNNGVVDDSQLPKDRFSAERLKGVDSTLKIQPAKLEDSAVYLCASSLGGQYEQYFGPGTRLTVT.

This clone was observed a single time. CDR3 in amino acids: CASSPGTGGVRQPQHF. The CDR3 coding sequence is TGTGCCAGCAGCCCTGGGACAGGGGGTGTCAGGCAGCCCCAGCATTTT. This chain links TRBV11-2 with TRBJ1-5; 11 bases fit TRBD1. The V and J ends lost 5 bases and 7 bases, in that order; junction bases with no gene match: 10. CDR1 and CDR2 (germline): SGHAT, FQNNGV. CDR3 length: 16 residues.

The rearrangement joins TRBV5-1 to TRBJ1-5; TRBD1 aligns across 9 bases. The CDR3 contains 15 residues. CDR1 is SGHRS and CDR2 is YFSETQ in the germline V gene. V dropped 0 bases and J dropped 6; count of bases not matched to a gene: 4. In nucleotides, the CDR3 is TGCGCCAGCAGCTTGGGACAGGGGGAAGGTCAGCCCCAGCATTTT. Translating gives CASSLGQGEGQPQHF. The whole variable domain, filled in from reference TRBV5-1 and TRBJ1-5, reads KAGVTQTPRYLIKTRGQQVTLSCSPISGHRSVSWYQQTPGQGLQFLFEYFSETQRNKGNFPGRFSGRQFSNSRSEMNVSTLELGDSALYLCASSLGQGEGQPQHFGDGTRLSIL.

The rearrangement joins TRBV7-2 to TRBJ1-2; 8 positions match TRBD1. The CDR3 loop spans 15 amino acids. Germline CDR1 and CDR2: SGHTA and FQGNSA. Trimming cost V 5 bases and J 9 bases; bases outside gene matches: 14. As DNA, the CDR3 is TGTGCCAGCAGCCTAAGACAGGGGCCGTCGGATAGCTACACCTTC. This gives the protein CASSLRQGPSDSYTF.

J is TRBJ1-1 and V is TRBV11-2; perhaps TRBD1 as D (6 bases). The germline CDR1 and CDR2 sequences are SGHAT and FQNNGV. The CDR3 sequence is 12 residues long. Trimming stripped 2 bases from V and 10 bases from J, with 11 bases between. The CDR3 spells CASSLIGGGAFF. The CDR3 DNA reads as TGTGCCAGCAGCTTAATAGGGGGGGGAGCTTTCTTT.

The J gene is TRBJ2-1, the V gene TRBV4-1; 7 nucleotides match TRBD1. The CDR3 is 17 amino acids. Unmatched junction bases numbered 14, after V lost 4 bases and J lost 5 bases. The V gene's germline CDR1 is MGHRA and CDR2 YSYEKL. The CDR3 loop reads CASSRHSDRVGDNEQFF. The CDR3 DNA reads TGCGCCAGCAGCCGCCACTCAGACAGGGTGGGAGACAATGAGCAGTTCTTC.